These 29 T cell receptor beta chains were sequenced from one sample in a study of T cells in Graves' hyperthyroidism and ophthalmopathy. TCR beta CDR3 sequences were amplified from RNA transcripts. The primer set for the first-round RT-PCR of the TCR CDR3 was HTBI. TCRdb passed the multiplex PCR reads through MiXCR, listing each CDR3 protein once. The sample shows 700,000 or so distinct CDR3 sequences, over 15% of them seen only once. Material for sequencing was blood. These receptors all come from a man aged 18 to 30 with Graves' hyperthyroidism.

The rearrangement links TRBV29-1 to TRBJ2-1; D is perhaps TRBD2 (5 bases). Deletions cut 5 bases from V and 7 bases from J, with 12 bases between. Per the germline V gene, CDR1 is SQVTM and CDR2 is ANQGSEA. The CDR3 has 12 amino acids. CDR3 nucleotide sequence: TGCAGCGTTAAAGCGGCCCCAAATGAGCAGTTCTTC. Protein sequence: CSVKAAPNEQFF.

The J gene is TRBJ1-1, the V gene TRBV28; possibly TRBD1 for D (6 bases). CDR1 is MDHEN and CDR2 is SYDVKM in the germline V gene. The CDR3 length is 14 residues. V gave up 4 bases and J gave up 5 bases, with 14 bases separating them. The CDR3, as DNA: TGTGCCAGCAGTTCGGGGGGCGAGGAGACTGAAGCTTTCTTT. Protein product: CASSSGGEETEAFF.

The chain uses TRBV11-2 and TRBJ2-3; 7 bases align to TRBD1. Germline loops: CDR1 SGHAT, CDR2 FQNNGV. The CDR3 consists of 14 residues. Germline trimming cut 9 bases from V and 5 bases from J; bases unmatched to any gene: 11. The CDR3 region is CASSRRGTKDTQYF. The CDR3 DNA sequence: TGTGCCAGTTCCCGCAGGGGGACAAAAGATACGCAGTATTTT.

About this clonotype: At one end the junction does not follow the germline gene, possibly because of a read error. This chain joins TRBV7-9 and TRBJ2-5, with 10 bases fitting TRBD1. The germline V gene encodes CDR1 SEHNR and CDR2 FQNEAQ (reference sequence). The CDR3 contains 13 residues. CDR3 sequence reads: CASSLRDRGREDF. In DNA form, the CDR3 reads TGTGCCAGCAGCTTAAGGGACAGGGGCCGTGAGGACTTC.

This clonotype has at least ten counts. J is TRBJ2-3 and V is TRBV7-3, with TRBD1 matching over 10 bases. With 7 bases clipped from V and 1 base from J, the junction kept 5 bases outside the gene matches. CDR3 length: 15 residues. Germline V lookup: CDR1 SGHTA, CDR2 FQGTGA. The DNA of the CDR3 is TGTGCCAGCAATAACGGGACAGGGGGCACAGATACGCAGTATTTT. It encodes CASNNGTGGTDTQYF.

The chain is built from TRBV29-1 and TRBJ2-4; unclear D gene. Germline-derived CDR1 and CDR2 are SQVTM and ANQGSEA. V was clipped by 6 bases and J by 6 bases, with 9 bases between them. The CDR3 is 11 amino acids. In nucleotides, the CDR3 is TGCAGCGTCACGCAGGCAAACATTCAGTACTTC. Protein product: CSVTQANIQYF.

The CDR3 loop is CSARDNRQGGTGELFF. In nucleotides, the CDR3 is TGCAGTGCTAGAGATAATCGGCAGGGTGGCACCGGGGAGCTGTTTTTT. The V and J genes are TRBV20-1 and TRBJ2-2, with D possibly matching TRBD1 (5 bases). The length of the CDR3 is 16 residues. Germline CDR1 reads DFQATT; CDR2 reads SNEGSKA (reference sequence). Between the trimmed V and J ends, which lost 0 bases and 4 bases, there was a span of 15 bases.

This clonotype occurred many times. V is TRBV30 and J is TRBJ2-3, with no clear D. The V and J ends lost 0 bases and 4 bases respectively, with 8 bases between them. The CDR3 is 13 amino acids. CDR1 is GTSNPN and CDR2 is SVGIG in the germline V gene (reference sequence). The CDR3, as DNA: TGTGCCTGGAGTGTACGGTTGCCAGATACGCAGTATTTT. This translates into CAWSVRLPDTQYF.

Only a few counts were recorded for this clonotype. V gene TRBV30 combines with J gene TRBJ2-7, with 16 bases that match TRBD2. This CDR3 is built from 18 residues. The germline gives CDR1 GTSNPN, CDR2 SVGIG (reference sequence). V was pared by 0 bases and J by 7 bases, with 12 bases of the junction left unmatched. The CDR3 nucleotides read TGTGCCTGGAGTGTACGAGCCGGGACTAGCGGGAGGGCGGGGGAGCAGTACTTC. Encoded protein: CAWSVRAGTSGRAGEQYF.

This clonotype was counted many times. The rearrangement uses TRBV28 and TRBJ2-7; tentatively, D is TRBD1 or TRBD2 (7 bases each). V was cut by 2 bases and J by 1 base, with 15 bases left in between. In germline, CDR1 is MDHEN, CDR2 SYDVKM. This CDR3 has 16 amino acids. The CDR3 DNA is TGTGCCAGCAGTTTAAAGGGGGCTAGCGGATCCTACGAGCAGTACTTC. It is translated as CASSLKGASGSYEQYF. Looking up the rest from reference TRBV28 and TRBJ2-7 gives the full variable domain: DVKVTQSSRYLVKRTGEKVFLECVQDMDHENMFWYRQDPGLGLRLIYFSYDVKMKEKGDIPEGYSVSREKKERFSLILESASTNQTSMYLCASSLKGASGSYEQYFGPGTRLTVT.

J is TRBJ2-3 and V is TRBV12-3 or TRBV12-4; no firm D call. CDR3 length: 15 amino acids. With 5 bases removed from V and 2 bases from J, the gap between germline ends came to 14 bases. CDR3: CASSRQGTHTDTQYF. The CDR3 nucleotides are TGTGCCAGCAGTCGCCAAGGAACACACACAGATACGCAGTATTTT.

There are a few counts of this clonotype. The chain links TRBV29-1 to TRBJ2-4, with 7 bases lining up with TRBD1. Germline V lookup: CDR1 SQVTM, CDR2 ANQGSEA. The CDR3 covers 13 residues. V dropped 6 bases and J dropped 6; count of bases not matched to a gene: 8. CDR3 amino acids: CSVIQGFGNIQYF. CDR3 bases: TGCAGCGTGATACAGGGGTTCGGAAACATTCAGTACTTC.

This clonotype came up many times. The J gene is TRBJ1-6, the V gene TRBV12-3 or TRBV12-4, with D possibly being TRBD1 (5 bases). The CDR3 has 13 amino acids. V lost 6 bases, J lost 9 bases, and 12 bases lay in between. DNA for the CDR3: TGTGCCAGCAGCCTCGACCAGGGTTCACCCCTCCACTTT. Its translation is CASSLDQGSPLHF.

This clonotype was counted only a few times. The V gene is TRBV2, the J gene TRBJ1-4, with 8 bases aligning to TRBD1. This CDR3 region has 18 residues. Germline CDR1 is SNHLY and CDR2 is FYNNEI. Unmatched junction bases numbered 12, after V lost 6 bases and J lost 0 bases. CDR3 loop: CASRGGQGYQSTNEKLFF. CDR3 coding DNA: TGTGCCAGCAGGGGAGGACAGGGATATCAGTCAACTAATGAAAAACTGTTTTTT.

At least ten counts were recorded for this clonotype. V is TRBV7-2 and J is TRBJ2-1, with TRBD2 matching 16 bases. V was pared by 5 bases and J by 9 bases, with 4 bases of the junction left unmatched. CDR3 length: 15 residues. Germline values: CDR1 SGHTA, CDR2 FQGNSA. CDR3 in amino acids: CASSMGLAGGGEQFF. The CDR3 nucleotides are TGTGCCAGCAGCATGGGACTAGCGGGAGGGGGTGAGCAGTTCTTC.

On this clonotype: A single base separates this from a much larger clone, so it may be a read error. CDR3 coding DNA: TGTGCCAGCAGTGACTCCCGACGGGAGCCCCTCCACTTT. Its protein product is CASSDSRREPLHF. The chain has TRBV2 and TRBJ1-6; D is uncertain. V dropped 3 bases and J dropped 13 bases, with 13 bases sitting between them. CDR1 SNHLY and CDR2 FYNNEI come from the germline V gene. The CDR3 has 13 amino acids.

This clonotype occurred a few times. The CDR3 sequence is CASKALNEKLFF. As DNA, the CDR3 is TGTGCCAGCAAGGCCCTTAATGAAAAACTGTTTTTT. The chain couples TRBV28 to TRBJ1-4, with unresolved D. The CDR3 runs to 12 residues. The germline V gene encodes CDR1 MDHEN and CDR2 SYDVKM. V was pared by 7 bases and J by 4 bases, with 7 bases between.

This rearrangement joins TRBV11-2 to TRBJ1-1; D remains ambiguous. Germline loops: CDR1 SGHAT, CDR2 FQNNGV. The CDR3 is made up of 12 amino acids. Trimming took off 5 bases at V and 6 bases at J, with 10 bases between the two ends. CDR3: CASSPSSSEAFF. The CDR3 DNA follows: TGTGCCAGCAGCCCGTCGAGTTCTGAAGCTTTCTTT.

V gene TRBV20-1 combines with J gene TRBJ1-4, with 10 bases aligning to TRBD1. The length of the CDR3 is 14 residues. V gave up 6 bases and J gave up 5 bases; unmatched junction bases: 6. CDR1 is DFQATT, CDR2 SNEGSKA, per germline (reference sequence). CDR3 sequence reads: CSAGQGMGNEKLFF. The CDR3 DNA is TGCAGTGCGGGACAGGGGATGGGAAATGAAAAACTGTTTTTT.

Only a few counts were recorded for this clonotype. This chain links TRBV12-3 or TRBV12-4 with TRBJ2-7; 9 nucleotides match TRBD2. CDR3 length: 15 residues. J lost 0 bases, V lost 1 base, and 1 base had no gene match. CDR3 DNA sequence: TGTGCCAGCAGTTTAGGACTAGCGGACTCCTACGAGCAGTACTTC. It yields the protein CASSLGLADSYEQYF.

The chain has TRBV7-3 and TRBJ1-2; D is unresolved. The CDR3 runs to 9 residues. Germline CDR1 reads SGHTA; CDR2 reads FQGTGA. V gave up 6 bases and J gave up 7 bases, with 3 bases separating them. CDR3 amino acids: CASSPGYTF. As DNA, the CDR3 is TGTGCCAGCAGTCCTGGCTACACCTTC.

This clonotype occurred many times. This CDR3 is CASRLQLGTDTQYF. DNA of the CDR3: TGTGCCAGCAGACTTCAACTAGGCACAGATACGCAGTATTTT. The gene calls are TRBV28 and TRBJ2-3; possible D gene TRBD2, 5 bases. The CDR3 has 14 amino acids. Germline assignment: CDR1 MDHEN and CDR2 SYDVKM. Trimming stripped 6 bases from V and 1 base from J, with 11 bases between.

The table lists this clonotype with a few counts. The V and J genes are TRBV7-9 and TRBJ2-3; 7 bases fit TRBD1. The CDR3 has 14 residues. The germline gives CDR1 SEHNR, CDR2 FQNEAQ (reference sequence). V lost 3 bases and J lost 4; bases outside the gene matches: 4. In nucleotides, the CDR3 is TGTGCCAGCAGCTTTAACAGGGGCGCAGATACGCAGTATTTT. Translation gives CASSFNRGADTQYF.

The chain couples TRBV28 to TRBJ1-5, with D perhaps TRBD1 (5 bases). The CDR3 loop spans 13 amino acids. V lost 6 bases and J 4 bases, leaving 10 bases between the germline ends. CDR1 is MDHEN and CDR2 is SYDVKM in the germline V gene. The CDR3 protein is CASRTGPNQPQHF. CDR3 nucleotide sequence: TGTGCCAGCAGAACGGGACCAAATCAGCCCCAGCATTTT.

This clonotype was found many times. The chain's CDR3 is CASSLQGSTSYEQYF. DNA of the CDR3: TGTGCCAGCAGTTTACAGGGGAGTACCTCCTACGAGCAGTACTTC. The V and J genes are TRBV28 and TRBJ2-7; TRBD1 might be the D (6 bases). The CDR3 length is 15 residues. The V gene lost 2 bases and the J gene lost 0 bases, with 11 bases spanning the gap. CDR1 and CDR2 from the germline V gene are MDHEN and SYDVKM.

This clonotype has ten or more counts. The genes are TRBV28 and TRBJ2-1; 9 bases are a match to TRBD2. V shed 2 bases and J 6 bases; nucleotides not matched to a gene: 2. The CDR3 extends over 14 amino acids. Germline CDR1 MDHEN, CDR2 SYDVKM. The CDR3 DNA reads TGTGCCAGCAGTTTAACTAGCGGGCCCAATGAGCAGTTCTTC. It translates to CASSLTSGPNEQFF.

This chain joins TRBV4-3 and TRBJ2-7; no firm D call. The germline V and J ends were trimmed by 1 base and 3 bases, with 10 bases remaining between them. The CDR3 length is 14 residues. Germline V CDR1 and CDR2: LGHNA, YSLEER. The chain's CDR3 is CASSQVVENYEQYF. DNA for the CDR3: TGCGCCAGCAGCCAAGTAGTGGAGAACTACGAGCAGTACTTC.

The chain employs TRBV19 and TRBJ1-1, with D possibly TRBD1 on 5 matching bases. Germline values: CDR1 LNHDA, CDR2 SQIVND (reference sequence). V lost 6 bases and J 3 bases, leaving 11 bases between the germline ends. The CDR3 runs 13 residues. CDR3 nucleotide sequence: TGTGCCAGTAGCGACAGATACGACACTGAAGCTTTCTTT. It is translated as CASSDRYDTEAFF.

This clonotype was recorded at least ten times. V is TRBV18 and J is TRBJ2-4; D ambiguous. CDR1 and CDR2 (germline): KGHSH, LQKENI. Trimming shortened V by 3 bases and J by 8 bases, and 8 bases separated the two germline ends. There are 12 residues in the CDR3. For the CDR3, the DNA is TGTGCCAGCTCACCGGATACGGACATTCAGTACTTC. Its translation is CASSPDTDIQYF.